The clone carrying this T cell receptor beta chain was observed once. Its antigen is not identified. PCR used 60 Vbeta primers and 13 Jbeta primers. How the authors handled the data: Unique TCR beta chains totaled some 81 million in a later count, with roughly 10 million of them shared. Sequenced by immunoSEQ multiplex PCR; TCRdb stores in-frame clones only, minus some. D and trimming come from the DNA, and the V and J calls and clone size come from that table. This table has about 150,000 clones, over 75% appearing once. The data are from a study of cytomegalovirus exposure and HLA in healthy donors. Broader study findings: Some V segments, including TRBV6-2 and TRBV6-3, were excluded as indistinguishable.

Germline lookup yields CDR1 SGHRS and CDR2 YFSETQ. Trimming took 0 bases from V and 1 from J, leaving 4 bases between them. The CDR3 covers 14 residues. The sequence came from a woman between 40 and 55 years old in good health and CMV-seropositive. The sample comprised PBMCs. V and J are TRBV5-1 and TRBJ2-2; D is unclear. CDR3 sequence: CASSLGQNTGELFF. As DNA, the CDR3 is TGCGCCAGCAGCTTGGGACAGAACACCGGGGAGCTGTTTTTT.